This TCR beta chain emerged from a study of CD8 T cells in ankylosing spondylitis. Using its own MiXCR run on the 5' RACE reads, TCRdb lists one record per CDR3 protein. The table lists around 230,000 distinct CDR3 sequences, about 9.1% of them singletons, with over 6.5% in the top ten. This clonotype occurred many times. Per germline, CDR1 LNHDA and CDR2 SQIVND (reference sequence). Trimming left V 3 bases short and J 4 bases short, with 12 bases between. This CDR3 is built from 14 residues. The J gene is TRBJ1-1, the V gene TRBV19, with D maybe TRBD1 (6 bases). Sequenced: blood, either unsorted or a sorted T cell fraction (not recorded which). The receptor was derived from a male donor with ankylosing spondylitis or in good health (not recorded which). CDR3 nucleotide sequence: TGTGCCAGTAGTATCGCCACAGGGATCACTGAAGCTTTCTTT. Its protein is CASSIATGITEAFF.